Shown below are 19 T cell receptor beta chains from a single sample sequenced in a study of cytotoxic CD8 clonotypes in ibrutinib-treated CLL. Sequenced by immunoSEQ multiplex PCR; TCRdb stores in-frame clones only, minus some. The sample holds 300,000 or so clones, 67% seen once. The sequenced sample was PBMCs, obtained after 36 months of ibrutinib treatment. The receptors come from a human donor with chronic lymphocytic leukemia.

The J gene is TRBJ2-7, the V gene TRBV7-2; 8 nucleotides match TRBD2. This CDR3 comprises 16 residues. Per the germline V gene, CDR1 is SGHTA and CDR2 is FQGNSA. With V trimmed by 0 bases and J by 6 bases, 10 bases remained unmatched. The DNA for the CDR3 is TGTGCCAGCAGCTTAGCGGTGGGACTAGTTCTCCCCGAGCAGTACTTC. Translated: CASSLAVGLVLPEQYF.

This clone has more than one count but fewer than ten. As DNA, the CDR3 is TGTGCCAGCAGTGAAGGAGGAGGGGGCGATGGCTACACCTTC. This encodes CASSEGGGGDGYTF. The chain uses TRBV2 and TRBJ1-2, with 7 bases fitting TRBD1. Per the germline V gene, CDR1 is SNHLY and CDR2 is FYNNEI. The CDR3 extends over 14 amino acids. The trim removed 1 base at V and 6 bases at J, leaving 5 bases unmatched. Using reference TRBV2 and TRBJ1-2 for the parts outside the CDR3, the full variable domain is EPEVTQTPSHQVTQMGQEVILRCVPISNHLYFYWYRQILGQKVEFLVSFYNNEISEKSEIFDDQFSVERPDGSNFTLKIRSTKLEDSAMYFCASSEGGGGDGYTFGSGTRLTVV.

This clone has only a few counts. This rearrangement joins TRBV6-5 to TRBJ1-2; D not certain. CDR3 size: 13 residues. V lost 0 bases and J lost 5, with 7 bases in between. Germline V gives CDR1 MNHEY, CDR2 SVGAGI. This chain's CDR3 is CASSYSPGYGYTF. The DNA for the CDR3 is TGTGCCAGCAGTTACTCCCCGGGGTATGGCTACACCTTC.

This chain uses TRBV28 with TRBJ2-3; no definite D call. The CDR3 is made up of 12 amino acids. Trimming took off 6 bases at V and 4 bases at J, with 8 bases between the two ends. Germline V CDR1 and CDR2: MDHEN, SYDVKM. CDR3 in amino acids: CASSTIPDTQYF. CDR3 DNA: TGTGCCAGCAGCACTATCCCAGATACGCAGTATTTT. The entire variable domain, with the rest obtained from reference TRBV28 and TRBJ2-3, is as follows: DVKVTQSSRYLVKRTGEKVFLECVQDMDHENMFWYRQDPGLGLRLIYFSYDVKMKEKGDIPEGYSVSREKKERFSLILESASTNQTSMYLCASSTIPDTQYFGPGTRLTVL.

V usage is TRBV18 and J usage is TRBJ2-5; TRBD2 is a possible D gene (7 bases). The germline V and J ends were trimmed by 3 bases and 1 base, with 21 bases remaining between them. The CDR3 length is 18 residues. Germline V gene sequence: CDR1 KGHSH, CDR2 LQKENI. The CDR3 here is CASSPSPLGRGLQETQYF. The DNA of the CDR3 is TGTGCCAGCTCACCTTCCCCCCTGGGGCGGGGGCTCCAAGAGACCCAGTACTTC.

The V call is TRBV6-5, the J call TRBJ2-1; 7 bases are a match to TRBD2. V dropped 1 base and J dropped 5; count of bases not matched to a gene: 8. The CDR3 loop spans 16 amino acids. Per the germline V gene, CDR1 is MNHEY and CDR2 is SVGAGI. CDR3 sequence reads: CASSYLGRATNNEQFF. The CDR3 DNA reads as TGTGCCAGCAGTTACTTGGGGAGGGCAACCAACAATGAGCAGTTCTTC.

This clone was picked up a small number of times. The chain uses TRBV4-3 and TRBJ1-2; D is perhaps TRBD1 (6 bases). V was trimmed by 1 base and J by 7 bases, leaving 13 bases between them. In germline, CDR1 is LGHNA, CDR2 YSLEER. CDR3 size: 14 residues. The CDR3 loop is CASSQAWGASGYTF. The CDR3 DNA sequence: TGCGCCAGCAGCCAAGCTTGGGGGGCGAGTGGCTACACCTTC.

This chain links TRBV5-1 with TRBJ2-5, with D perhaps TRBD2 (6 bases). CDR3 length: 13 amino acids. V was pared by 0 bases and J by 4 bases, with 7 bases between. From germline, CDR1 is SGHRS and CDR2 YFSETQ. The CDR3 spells CASSLAGGETQYF. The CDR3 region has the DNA TGCGCCAGCAGCTTGGCCGGGGGAGAGACCCAGTACTTC.

The CDR3 DNA is TGTGCCAGCAGTTACCTCGACAGGGGGTCACCCCTCCACTTT. It codes for CASSYLDRGSPLHF. The V gene is TRBV6-5, the J gene TRBJ1-6; 9 bases line up with TRBD1. Trimming removed 2 bases from V and 10 bases from J; junction bases left unmatched: 3. Germline V gene lookup returns CDR1 MNHEY and CDR2 SVGAGI. CDR3 size: 14 residues.

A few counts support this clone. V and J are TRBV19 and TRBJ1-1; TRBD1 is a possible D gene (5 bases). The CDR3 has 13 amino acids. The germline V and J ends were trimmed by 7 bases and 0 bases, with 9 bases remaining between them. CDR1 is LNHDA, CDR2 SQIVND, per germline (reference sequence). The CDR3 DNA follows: TGTGCCAGTACTCGACAGCTGAACACTGAAGCTTTCTTT. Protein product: CASTRQLNTEAFF.

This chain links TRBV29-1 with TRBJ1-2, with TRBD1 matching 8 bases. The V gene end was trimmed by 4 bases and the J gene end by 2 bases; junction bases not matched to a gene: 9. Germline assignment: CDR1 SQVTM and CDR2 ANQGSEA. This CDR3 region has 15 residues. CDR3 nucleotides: TGCAGCGTTGCGCAGGGGGCCCCCTGGAACTATGGCTACACCTTC. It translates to CSVAQGAPWNYGYTF.

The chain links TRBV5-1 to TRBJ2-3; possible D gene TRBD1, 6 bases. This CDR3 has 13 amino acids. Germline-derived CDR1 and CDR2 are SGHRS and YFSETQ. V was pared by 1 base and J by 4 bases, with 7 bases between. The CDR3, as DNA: TGCGCCAGCAGCTTGTGGGGGCCAGATACGCAGTATTTT. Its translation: CASSLWGPDTQYF.

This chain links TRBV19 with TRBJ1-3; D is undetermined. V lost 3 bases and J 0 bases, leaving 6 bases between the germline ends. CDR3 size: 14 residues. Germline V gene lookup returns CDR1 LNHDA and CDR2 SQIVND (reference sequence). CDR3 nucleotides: TGTGCCAGTAGTATCGATAGCTCTGGAAACACCATATATTTT. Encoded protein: CASSIDSSGNTIYF.

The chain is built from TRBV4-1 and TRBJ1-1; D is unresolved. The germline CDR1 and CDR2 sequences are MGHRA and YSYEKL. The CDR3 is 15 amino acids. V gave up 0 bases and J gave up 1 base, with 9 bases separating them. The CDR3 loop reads CASSQDGNRNTEAFF. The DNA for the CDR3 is TGCGCCAGCAGCCAAGACGGAAACCGGAACACTGAAGCTTTCTTT.

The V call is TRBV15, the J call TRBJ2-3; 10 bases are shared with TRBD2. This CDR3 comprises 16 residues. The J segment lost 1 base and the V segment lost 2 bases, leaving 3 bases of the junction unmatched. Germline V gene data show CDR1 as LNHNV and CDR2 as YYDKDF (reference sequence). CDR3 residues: CATSRQAGGGTDTQYF. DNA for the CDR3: TGTGCCACCAGCAGACAAGCGGGGGGGGGCACAGATACGCAGTATTTT.

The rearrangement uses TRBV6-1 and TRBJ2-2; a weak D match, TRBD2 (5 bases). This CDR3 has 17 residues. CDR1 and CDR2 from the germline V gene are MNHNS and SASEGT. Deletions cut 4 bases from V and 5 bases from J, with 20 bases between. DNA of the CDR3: TGTGCCAGCAGTGTGTTGTTTAGCGAATTATATACCGGGGAGCTGTTTTTT. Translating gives CASSVLFSELYTGELFF.

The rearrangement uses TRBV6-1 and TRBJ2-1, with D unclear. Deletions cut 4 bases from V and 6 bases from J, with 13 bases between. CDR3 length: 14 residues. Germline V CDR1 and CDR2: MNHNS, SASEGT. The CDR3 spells CASSVLDMRNEQFF. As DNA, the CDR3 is TGTGCCAGCAGTGTCCTGGATATGCGCAATGAGCAGTTCTTC.

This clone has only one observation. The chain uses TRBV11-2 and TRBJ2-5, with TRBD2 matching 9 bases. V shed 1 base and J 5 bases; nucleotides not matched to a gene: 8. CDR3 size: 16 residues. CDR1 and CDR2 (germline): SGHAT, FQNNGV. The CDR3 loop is CASSLGLTSGGETQYF. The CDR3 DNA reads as TGTGCCAGCAGCTTAGGGCTGACTAGCGGAGGGGAGACCCAGTACTTC.

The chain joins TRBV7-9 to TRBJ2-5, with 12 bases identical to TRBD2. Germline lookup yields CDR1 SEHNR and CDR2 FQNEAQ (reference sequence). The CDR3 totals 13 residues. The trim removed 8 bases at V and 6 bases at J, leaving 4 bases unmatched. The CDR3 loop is CASRLAGVQTQYF. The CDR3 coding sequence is TGTGCCAGCCGACTAGCGGGGGTACAGACCCAGTACTTC.